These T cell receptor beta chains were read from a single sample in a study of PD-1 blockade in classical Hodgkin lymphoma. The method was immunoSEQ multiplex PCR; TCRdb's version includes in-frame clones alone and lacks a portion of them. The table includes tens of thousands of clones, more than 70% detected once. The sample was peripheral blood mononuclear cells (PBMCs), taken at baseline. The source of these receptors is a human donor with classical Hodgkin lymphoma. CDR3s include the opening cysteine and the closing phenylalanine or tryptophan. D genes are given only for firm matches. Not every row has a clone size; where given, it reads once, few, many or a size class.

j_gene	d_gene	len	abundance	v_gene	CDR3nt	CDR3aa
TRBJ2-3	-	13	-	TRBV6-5	TGTGCCAGCAGTTCCCGGGTCTTAGATACGCAGTATTTT	CASSSRVLDTQYF
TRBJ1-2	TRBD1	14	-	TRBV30	TGTGCCTGGACGACCGGGACAGGGTGGTTGGGCTACACCTTC	CAWTTGTGWLGYTF
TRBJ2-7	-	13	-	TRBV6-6	TGTGCCAGCAGTTACGACAGTGACTACGAGCAGTACTTC	CASSYDSDYEQYF
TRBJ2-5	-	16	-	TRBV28	TGTGCCAGCAGTTTATTAGGAACAGGCAGCCAAGAGACCCAGTACTTC	CASSLLGTGSQETQYF
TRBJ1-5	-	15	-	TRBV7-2	TGTGCCAGCACTAACTCGGGGGGAGCGGATCAGCCCCAGCATTTT	CASTNSGGADQPQHF
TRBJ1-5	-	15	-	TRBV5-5	TGTGCCAGCAGCCTTGCGCAGGGACGGTATCAGCCCCAGCATTTT	CASSLAQGRYQPQHF
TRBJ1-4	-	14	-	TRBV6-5	TGTGCCAGCAGGACGGGGGTCAATAATGAAAAACTGTTTTTT	CASRTGVNNEKLFF
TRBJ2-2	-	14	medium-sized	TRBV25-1	TGTGCCAGCAGTGATTACAGCCATCCCGGGGAGCTGTTTTTT	CASSDYSHPGELFF
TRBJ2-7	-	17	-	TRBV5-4	TGTGCCAGCAGCTTGTCTGGGGTCGGAGGGCCCTACTACGAGCAGTACTTC	CASSLSGVGGPYYEQYF
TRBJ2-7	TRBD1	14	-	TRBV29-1	TGCAGCGTTGTCCTATCGCCAGGGGGCCACGGGCAGTACTTC	CSVVLSPGGHGQYF
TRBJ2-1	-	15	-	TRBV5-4	TGTGCCAGCAGCTTTGATCAGGGTCCCTACAATGAGCAGTTCTTC	CASSFDQGPYNEQFF
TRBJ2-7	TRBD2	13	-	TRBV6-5	TGTGCCGTCGGGGGAGGGCCGAATTACGAGCAGTACTTC	CAVGGGPNYEQYF
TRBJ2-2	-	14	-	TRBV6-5	TGTGCCAGCAGTAATGGGGTCCTGACCGGGGAGCTGTTTTTT	CASSNGVLTGELFF
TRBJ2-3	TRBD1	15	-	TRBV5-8	TGTGCCAGCAGCTCTCCGGGACAGCCGACAGATACGCAGTATTTT	CASSSPGQPTDTQYF
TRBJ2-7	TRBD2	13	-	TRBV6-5	TGTGCCAGTACGACTAGCGGGAGTTACGAGCAGTACTTC	CASTTSGSYEQYF